Listed below are T cell receptor beta chains from one sample, sequenced in a study of blood T cell repertoires in COVID-19. This table comes from immunoSEQ multiplex PCR, and its TCRdb copy is limited to in-frame clones, with some not included. The sample lists some 26,000 clones; 88% were seen once. The sequencing sample was made of peripheral blood. The origin of the receptors is a woman in her 50s with active COVID-19. Each CDR3 is given without its conserved first and last residue. The order of the fields is CDR3 length, V gene, J gene, CDR3 protein.

length: 14
V: TRBV3-1/TRBV3-2
J: TRBJ1-2
CDR3: ASSPGQGIVNYGYT

length: 14
V: TRBV19
J: TRBJ2-7
CDR3: ASSIPGRQGLYEQY

length: 14
V: TRBV4-2
J: TRBJ1-2
CDR3: ASSQLGQGLIYGYT

length: 13
V: TRBV28
J: TRBJ1-1
CDR3: ASSPRGGGNTEAF

length: 12
V: TRBV9
J: TRBJ2-7
CDR3: ASSVQGNSYEQY

length: 14
V: TRBV11-2
J: TRBJ1-1
CDR3: ASSQGPGQGYTEAF

length: 14
V: TRBV7-9
J: TRBJ1-1
CDR3: ASSPRQGARDTEAF

length: 12
V: TRBV28
J: TRBJ1-2
CDR3: ASSLDSWNYGYT

length: 11
V: TRBV4-2
J: TRBJ2-7
CDR3: ASRPGTSYEQY

length: 12
V: TRBV24-1
J: TRBJ2-2
CDR3: ATRERREGGELF

length: 13
V: TRBV28
J: TRBJ1-5
CDR3: ASSLGPGGNQPQH

length: 11
V: TRBV5-1
J: TRBJ1-2
CDR3: ASSLAGAHGYT

length: 12
V: TRBV3-1/TRBV3-2
J: TRBJ2-1
CDR3: ASSHGRAGNEQF

length: 14
V: TRBV5-1
J: TRBJ2-1
CDR3: ASSSSSGRVGNEQF

length: 9
V: TRBV29-1
J: TRBJ2-7
CDR3: SVGSGYEQY

length: 14
V: TRBV28
J: TRBJ2-5
CDR3: ASSLFGQGYQETQY

length: 13
V: TRBV3-1/TRBV3-2
J: TRBJ2-2
CDR3: ASGGGVAGTGELF

length: 11
V: TRBV5-6
J: TRBJ1-5
CDR3: ASSLNGQGPQH

length: 11
V: TRBV2
J: TRBJ2-7
CDR3: ASRLPGSYEQY

length: 11
V: TRBV7-2
J: TRBJ1-1
CDR3: ASSLEREAEAF

length: 10
V: TRBV28
J: TRBJ1-2
CDR3: ASSSSTRGYT

length: 14
V: TRBV5-1
J: TRBJ2-7
CDR3: ASSLYGTGSSYEQY

length: 14
V: TRBV15
J: TRBJ2-1
CDR3: ATSRRLGVAYNEQF

length: 14
V: TRBV19
J: TRBJ1-2
CDR3: ASSIDGAADRYGYT